Following are 2 T cell receptor beta chains from one sample sequenced in a study of CD8 T cells in Susac syndrome. cDNA came from roughly 0.53 to 1 ug RNA primed by random hexamers. Using its own MiXCR run on the immunoSEQ multiplex PCR reads, TCRdb lists one record per CDR3 protein. This table has approximately 160,000 distinct CDR3 sequences, less than 95% appearing once. Sequenced material: CD4+ T cells from PBMCs. These receptors all stem from a human donor with multiple sclerosis.

The V call is TRBV30, the J call TRBJ2-6; D not resolved. CDR3 size: 16 residues. The germline CDR1 and CDR2 sequences are GTSNPN and SVGIG (reference sequence). Trimming left V 0 bases short and J 5 bases short, with 14 bases between. CDR3 region: CAWSVSSFRWANVLTF. The DNA of the CDR3 is TGTGCCTGGAGTGTATCGTCTTTTCGCTGGGCCAACGTCCTGACTTTC.

A single count supports this clonotype. The rearrangement links TRBV6-5 to TRBJ2-3; TRBD2 matches 9 bases. The CDR3 has 16 amino acids. The junction had 9 bases not matched to a gene; V was cut back by 2 bases and J by 6 bases. Germline CDR1 MNHEY, CDR2 SVGAGI. The CDR3 DNA reads TGTGCCAGCAGTTACCTGGGCGGGAGGGCCACGGATACGCAGTATTTT. It yields the protein CASSYLGGRATDTQYF.